This TCR beta chain was sequenced during a study of vaccination effects on CD4 cells after COVID-19. Study information: Post-vaccine sampling occurred a median 72 days after the second dose.

Here immunoSEQ multiplex PCR was the method, and the copy in TCRdb shows in-frame clones only, minus some. The table has tens of thousands of clones, around 67% seen once. When roughly eleven days of culture had elapsed, CD4+ T cells were isolated. All study participants received two doses of BNT162b2 or mRNA-1273 vaccine. Neither prior SARS-CoV-2 infection nor positive nucleocapsid antibodies were present in the vaccine recipients. Study results and limitations: Convalescent patients numbered few in the study; early post-infection timepoints were missing entirely. Clones that were induced by infection or by vaccine showed marked contraction late after vaccination.

Of note for this clone: Its antigen is currently unknown.

Trimming shortened V by 2 bases and J by 7 bases, and 19 bases separated the two germline ends. The germline V gene has CDR1 KGHDR and CDR2 SFDVKD. The length of the CDR3 is 16 residues. The rearrangement links TRBV24-1 to TRBJ2-5; D might be TRBD2 (6 bases). This TCR came from a human donor who received a COVID-19 vaccine. Source: CD4+ T cells from PBMCs cultured without peptide, taken after COVID-19 vaccination. The DNA for the CDR3 is TGTGCCACCAGTGATTCGTGGGACGCCGCCGGGGGGACCCAGTACTTC. This codes for CATSDSWDAAGGTQYF.